This T cell receptor (beta chain) was found in a study of CD4 T cells in relation to SARS-CoV-2 and coronaviruses. Findings and caveats of the study: This crossreactivity analysis covered spike protein alone, no other viral proteins.

CD4+ T cells from unexposed donors were obtained before the COVID-19 pandemic (2011-2018). Isolation of CD4+ T cells took place after around 11 days in culture. Sequencing used immunoSEQ multiplex PCR; TCRdb keeps in-frame clones, though not all of them. The sample lists 29,000 or so clones; around 84% were seen once. CDR3 length: 13 amino acids. Germline-derived CDR1 and CDR2 are SQVTM and ANQGSEA. With 4 bases removed from V and 4 bases from J, the gap between germline ends came to 11 bases. Comment on this clone: Its antigen is still unknown.

The specimen was CD4+ T cells from PBMCs, cultured in vitro. This chain links TRBV29-1 with TRBJ1-5; D uncertain. This clonotype was sampled from a human donor in good health. CDR3 in amino acids: CSVGSGINQPQHF. In DNA form, the CDR3 reads TGCAGCGTTGGTTCCGGGATTAATCAGCCCCAGCATTTT.